This TCR beta chain was sequenced in a study of blood T cell repertoires in COVID-19. In the study overall: COVID-19 samples collected from the United States, Italy and Spain covered acute and convalescent phases. Sources were T cells, B-cell-depleted T cells, or PBMCs; the material itself was cDNA or gDNA.

V lost 4 bases, J lost 6 bases, and 13 bases lay in between. The germline gives CDR1 MNHEY, CDR2 SMNVEV (reference sequence). There are 14 residues in the CDR3. Original analysis: It was from reference gene primer amplification that nucleated cell counts were estimated. Produced via immunoSEQ multiplex PCR; TCRdb's table is partial and in-frame only. V and J calls plus clone size are reproduced from that table; the DNA served to infer D and trimming. The top ten clones hold around 4% of a sample with some 77,000 clones, around 90% of them seen once. This clone has only one observation. The chain uses TRBV27 and TRBJ1-5; the D is unclear. The sequence was collected from a woman aged 80 or older with active or convalescent COVID-19. The sequenced sample consisted of peripheral blood. The CDR3 sequence is CASSSPGYGQPQHF. DNA of the CDR3: TGTGCCAGCAGTTCCCCCGGGTACGGTCAGCCCCAGCATTTT.